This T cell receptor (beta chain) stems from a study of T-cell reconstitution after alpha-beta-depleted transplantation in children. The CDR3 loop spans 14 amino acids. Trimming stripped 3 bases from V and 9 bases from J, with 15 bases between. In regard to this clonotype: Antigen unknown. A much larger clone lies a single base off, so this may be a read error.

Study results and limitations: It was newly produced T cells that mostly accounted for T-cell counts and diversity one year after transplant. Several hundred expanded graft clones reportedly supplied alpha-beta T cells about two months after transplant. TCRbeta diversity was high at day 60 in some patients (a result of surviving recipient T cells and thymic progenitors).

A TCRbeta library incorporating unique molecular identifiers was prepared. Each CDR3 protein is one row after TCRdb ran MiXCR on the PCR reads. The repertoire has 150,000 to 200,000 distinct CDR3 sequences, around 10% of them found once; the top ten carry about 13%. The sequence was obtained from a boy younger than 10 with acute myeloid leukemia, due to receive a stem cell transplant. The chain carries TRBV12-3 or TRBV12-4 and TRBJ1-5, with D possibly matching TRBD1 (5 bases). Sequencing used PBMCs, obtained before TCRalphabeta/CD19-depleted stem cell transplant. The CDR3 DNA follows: TGTGCCAGCAGTTTGATGTCAGGGACTCGGCCCCAGCATTTT. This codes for CASSLMSGTRPQHF.